Listed below are T cell receptor beta chains from one sample, sequenced in a study of T cell repertoires in cytomegalovirus infection. TCRdb reprocessed the reads via MiXCR and lists one record per CDR3 protein. Of some 350,000 distinct CDR3 sequences in the sample, less than 20% are singletons; the top ten hold approximately 8%. The sequencing sample was made of PBMCs. The receptors shown here come from a human donor in good health (CMV status not recorded). Some clones in this sample may be carry-over from other donors' samples. CDR3s include the opening cysteine and the closing phenylalanine or tryptophan. D genes are given only for firm matches. Size is omitted from some rows. Given values are once, few, many or a class for expanded clones.

14,TRBV5-1,TRBJ1-5,TRBD1,-,CASSWGTGNQPQHF,TGCGCCAGCAGCTGGGGGACAGGGAATCAGCCCCAGCATTTT
13,TRBV5-1,TRBJ2-3,-,few,CASSLTVEGTQYF,TGCGCCAGCAGCCTGACAGTTGAGGGTACGCAGTATTTT
16,TRBV7-8,TRBJ2-2,-,many,CASSLGVGSNTGELFF,TGTGCCAGCAGCTTAGGGGTCGGCTCGAACACCGGGGAGCTGTTTTTT
15,TRBV7-9,TRBJ2-5,-,many,CASSSQTRAQETQYF,TGTGCCAGCAGCTCACAAACTAGGGCGCAAGAGACCCAGTACTTC
14,TRBV7-8,TRBJ2-2,-,-,CASSLVWRSGELFF,TGTGCCAGCAGCTTAGTATGGCGGTCCGGGGAGCTGTTTTTT
16,TRBV5-6,TRBJ2-3,-,few,CASSLVRRGRTDTQYF,TGTGCCAGCAGCTTGGTCCGAAGGGGCCGGACAGATACGCAGTATTTT
11,TRBV29-1,TRBJ2-1,-,many,CSAESYNEQFF,TGCAGCGCCGAGTCCTACAATGAGCAGTTCTTC
14,TRBV6-2/TRBV6-3,TRBJ2-5,TRBD2,-,CASSLGGASETQYF,TGTGCCAGCAGTCTCGGGGGGGCCTCAGAGACCCAGTACTTC
12,TRBV7-2,TRBJ2-7,-,many,CASAPGTYEQYF,TGTGCCAGCGCCCCAGGGACCTACGAGCAGTACTTC
15,TRBV6-1,TRBJ1-2,TRBD1,many,CASRHIWGQGDGYTF,TGTGCCAGCAGACACATCTGGGGACAGGGGGACGGCTACACCTTC